The clone carrying this T cell receptor (beta chain) was recorded many times. Its antigen is still unknown. The data are from a study of identical twins. Study observations and caveats: Diverse VJ usage suggested most zero-insertion clonotypes were not invariant T cells.

Each CDR3 protein gets one entry after TCRdb re-called the 5' RACE reads with MiXCR. The data show 400,000 to 550,000 distinct CDR3 sequences, roughly an eighth seen once. This CDR3 is built from 13 residues. The germline V and J ends were trimmed by 3 bases and 0 bases, with 5 bases remaining between them. These sequences were also reported in another study, on yellow fever vaccine responses in identical twins. That source reports: A vaccine T cell response that seemed partly convergent and partly personalized was reported in twins.

Sequenced sample: CD4+ T cells sorted from blood. The J gene is TRBJ1-1, the V gene TRBV12-3 or TRBV12-4; unclear D gene. This sequence originates from a woman aged 18-29 years in good health. CDR3 DNA sequence: TGTGCCAGCAGTTTTACGTTGAACACTGAAGCTTTCTTT. Its translation: CASSFTLNTEAFF.